This T cell receptor beta chain appears in the sequencing data of a study of blood T cell repertoires in COVID-19. Across the whole study: The United States, Italy and Spain provided the acute and convalescent COVID-19 samples.

J gave up 2 bases and V 5 bases, and 17 bases lay outside the gene matches. Germline CDR1 is MNHEY and CDR2 is SMNVEV (reference sequence). The CDR3 consists of 20 residues. Per the study methods: Amplification from reference gene primers served as the basis for estimated nucleated cell counts. This table comes from immunoSEQ multiplex PCR, and its TCRdb copy is limited to in-frame clones, with some not included. From that table come the V and J calls and clone size; the DNA was used to work out D and trimming. The table includes some 30,000 clones, 75% to 90% detected once. The chain links TRBV27 to TRBJ2-6; 8 bases are shared with TRBD2. Sequenced: peripheral blood. The clonotype comes from a man aged 80 or over with acute or convalescent COVID-19. CDR3 DNA: TGTGCCAGCAGTCCACTCCCCAGAGTCCGGGGGGGGACTGGGGCCAACGTCCTGACTTTC. Protein: CASSPLPRVRGGTGANVLTF.